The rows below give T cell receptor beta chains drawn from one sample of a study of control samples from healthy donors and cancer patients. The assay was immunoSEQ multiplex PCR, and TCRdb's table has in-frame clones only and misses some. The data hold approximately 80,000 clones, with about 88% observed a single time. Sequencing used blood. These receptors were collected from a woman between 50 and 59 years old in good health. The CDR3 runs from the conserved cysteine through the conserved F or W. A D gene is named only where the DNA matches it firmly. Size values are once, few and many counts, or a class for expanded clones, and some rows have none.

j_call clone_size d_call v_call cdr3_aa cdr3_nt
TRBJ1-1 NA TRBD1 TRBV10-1 CARTPGQGFVNTEAFF TGCGCCAGGACTCCGGGACAGGGGTTCGTGAACACTGAAGCTTTCTTT
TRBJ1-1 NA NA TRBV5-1 CASSLAMGAFTEAFF TGCGCCAGCAGCTTGGCAATGGGGGCGTTCACTGAAGCTTTCTTT
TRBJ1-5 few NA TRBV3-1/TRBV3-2 CASSAGANQPQHF TGTGCCAGCAGCGCAGGGGCCAATCAGCCCCAGCATTTT
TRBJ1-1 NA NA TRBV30 CAWRGRVDTEAFF TGTGCCTGGAGAGGACGGGTGGACACTGAAGCTTTCTTT
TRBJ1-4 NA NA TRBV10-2 CASREGGQELFF TGCGCCAGCAGGGAAGGGGGGCAAGAACTGTTTTTT
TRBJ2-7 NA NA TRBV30 CAWSADRISGYEQYF TGTGCCTGGAGTGCCGACAGAATTTCTGGCTACGAGCAGTACTTC
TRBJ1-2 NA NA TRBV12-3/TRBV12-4 CAVRGGKGYGYTF TGTGCCGTGCGAGGGGGAAAGGGATATGGCTACACCTTC
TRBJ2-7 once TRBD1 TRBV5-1 CASSRDRGDEQYF TGCGCCAGCAGCCGGGACAGGGGCGACGAGCAGTACTTC
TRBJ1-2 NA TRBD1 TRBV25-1 CASSRSGTGIHYGYTF TGTGCCAGCAGCCGATCCGGGACAGGGATCCACTATGGCTACACCTTC
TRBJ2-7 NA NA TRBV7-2 CASSLIAYEQYF TGTGCCAGCAGCCTGATCGCCTACGAGCAGTACTTC
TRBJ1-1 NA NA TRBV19 CASSIAFRLVVSLMNTEAFF TGTGCCAGTAGTATAGCTTTCCGGCTGGTCGTTTCCCTCATGAACACTGAAGCTTTCTTT
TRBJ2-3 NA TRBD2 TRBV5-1 CASSLGRSGGGTDTQYF TGCGCCAGCAGCTTGGGAAGAAGCGGGGGGGGCACAGATACGCAGTATTTT
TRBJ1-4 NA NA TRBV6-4 CASSESGTGATNEKLFF TGTGCCAGCAGTGAAAGCGGGACGGGCGCAACTAATGAAAAACTGTTTTTT
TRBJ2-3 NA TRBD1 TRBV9 CASSVGQGKGTDTQYF TGTGCCAGCAGCGTGGGACAGGGAAAAGGCACAGATACGCAGTATTTT
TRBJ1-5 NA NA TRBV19 CASSWTYYSNQPQHF TGTGCCAGTAGTTGGACGTACTATAGCAATCAGCCCCAGCATTTT
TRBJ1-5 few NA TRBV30 CAWSGEGNQPQHF TGTGCCTGGTCAGGGGAAGGAAATCAGCCCCAGCATTTT
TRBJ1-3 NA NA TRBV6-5 CASRQAPNTIYF TGTGCCAGCAGACAGGCCCCGAACACCATATATTTT
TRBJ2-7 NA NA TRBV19 CASSLGRAYEQYF TGTGCCAGTAGTTTGGGACGGGCCTACGAGCAGTACTTC
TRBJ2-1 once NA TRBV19 CASSRRSPTYNEQFF TGTGCCAGTAGTCGTCGGTCCCCTACCTACAATGAGCAGTTCTTC
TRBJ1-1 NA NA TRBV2 CASSDEGSEAFF TGTGCCAGCAGTGATGAGGGTTCTGAAGCTTTCTTT
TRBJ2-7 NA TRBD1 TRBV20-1 CSASKKGRGYEQYF TGCAGTGCTAGTAAAAAGGGCAGGGGGTACGAGCAGTACTTC
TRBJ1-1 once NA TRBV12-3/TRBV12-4 CASSFFSGRAFF TGTGCCAGCAGTTTTTTTTCGGGAAGGGCTTTCTTT
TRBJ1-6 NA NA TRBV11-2 CASSLETLSPLHF TGTGCCAGCAGCTTAGAAACCTTATCACCCCTCCACTTT
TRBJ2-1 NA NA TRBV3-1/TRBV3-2 CASSLGYSEFDNEQFF TGTGCCAGCAGCCTTGGATATAGCGAATTCGACAATGAGCAGTTCTTC
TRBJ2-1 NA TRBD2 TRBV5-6 CATAPLLAGGYNEQFF TGTGCCACCGCGCCACTCCTAGCGGGGGGCTACAATGAGCAGTTCTTC
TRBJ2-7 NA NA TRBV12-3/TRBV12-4 CASSYREAYEQYF TGTGCCAGCAGTTATAGGGAAGCCTACGAGCAGTACTTC